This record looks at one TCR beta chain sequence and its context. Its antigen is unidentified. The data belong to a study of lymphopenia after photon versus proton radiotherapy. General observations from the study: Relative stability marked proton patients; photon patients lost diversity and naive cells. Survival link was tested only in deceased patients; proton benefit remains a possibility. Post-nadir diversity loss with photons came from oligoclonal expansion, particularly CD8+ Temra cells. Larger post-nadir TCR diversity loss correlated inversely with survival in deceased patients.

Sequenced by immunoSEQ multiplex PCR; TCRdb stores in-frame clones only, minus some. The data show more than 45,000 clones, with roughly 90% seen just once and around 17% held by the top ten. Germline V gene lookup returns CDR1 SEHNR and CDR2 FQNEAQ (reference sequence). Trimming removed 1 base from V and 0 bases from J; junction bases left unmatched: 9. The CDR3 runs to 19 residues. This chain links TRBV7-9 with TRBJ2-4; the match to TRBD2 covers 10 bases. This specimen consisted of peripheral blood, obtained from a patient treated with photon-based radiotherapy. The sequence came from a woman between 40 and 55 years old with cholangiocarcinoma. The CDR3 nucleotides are TGTGCCAGCAGCTTAGGGGCTAGCGGGGGAGAAGTAGCCAAAAACATTCAGTACTTC. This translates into CASSLGASGGEVAKNIQYF. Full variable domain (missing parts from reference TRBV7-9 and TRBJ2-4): DTGVSQNPRHKITKRGQNVTFRCDPISEHNRLYWYRQTLGQGPEFLTYFQNEAQLEKSRLLSDRFSAERPKGSFSTLEIQRTEQGDSAMYLCASSLGASGGEVAKNIQYFGAGTRLSVL.